This T cell receptor (beta chain) originates from a study of T-cell memory formation after mild COVID-19. Study summary: The study found TCR clusters largely donor specific. Findings and caveats of the study: Pre-infection memory contained some responding clones, which suggested that cross-reactive memory had joined. CD4/CD8 balance held among clones contracting day 15 to 85, and later expanders leaned CD4+.

CDR3 length: 15 amino acids. Trimming shortened V by 0 bases and J by 5 bases, and 12 bases separated the two germline ends. CDR1 and CDR2 (germline): SGHRS, YFSETQ. This clonotype was counted many times. Its antigen remains unknown. 5'RACE with constant-segment primers built TCRalpha and TCRbeta cDNA libraries with UMIs. TCRdb reanalysed the 5' RACE reads using MiXCR and keeps one entry per CDR3 protein. The table has nearly 250,000 distinct CDR3 sequences, roughly 15% seen once. V is TRBV5-1 and J is TRBJ1-5; TRBD1 is a possible D gene (6 bases). The clonotype comes from an adult woman who had mild COVID-19 (a few samples of this study predate the infection). Cell type and time point are not known. The sequencing sample was made of PBMCs or a T cell subset sorted from them (not recorded which). The CDR3 protein is CASSLEGWGHQPQHF. CDR3 bases: TGCGCCAGCAGCTTGGAAGGGTGGGGGCATCAGCCCCAGCATTTT.